These T cell receptor beta chains were read from a single sample in a study of beta chain features in type 1 diabetes. Measured with immunoSEQ multiplex PCR; TCRdb has only the in-frame clones, and not every one. Of roughly 180,000 clones listed, about 7.9% were seen once; the top ten hold approximately 0.54%. Sequencing was done on a sample of central memory CD4+ T cells from blood. The receptors come from a man younger than 35 with type 1 diabetes. Each CDR3 is given with its conserved first and last residue. A D gene is named only where the DNA matches it firmly. Size tells how often a clone was seen (once, few, many) or the class of an expanded clone, and some rows leave it out.

clone_size d_call j_call v_call cdr3_aa cdr3_nt
NA TRBD1 TRBJ2-1 TRBV10-3 CASSPTGGNEQFF TGTGCCAGCAGTCCGACAGGGGGCAATGAGCAGTTCTTC
few NA TRBJ2-2 TRBV1 CTSPPRASGIGELFF TGCACCAGCCCGCCTCGGGCTAGCGGGATCGGGGAGCTGTTTTTT
NA NA TRBJ2-2 TRBV11-2 CASSLGWRDATGELFF TGTGCCAGCAGCTTAGGATGGAGGGACGCGACCGGGGAGCTGTTTTTT
few NA TRBJ2-1 TRBV11-1 CASSLPPGDEQFF TGTGCCAGCAGCTTACCGCCGGGGGATGAGCAGTTCTTC
few TRBD1 TRBJ1-5 TRBV27 CASATGTGNQPQHF TGTGCCAGCGCAACCGGGACAGGAAATCAGCCCCAGCATTTT
NA TRBD2 TRBJ2-5 TRBV7-2 CASSLGTRSETQYF TGTGCCAGCAGCCTTGGGACTAGGTCGGAGACCCAGTACTTC
few NA TRBJ1-1 TRBV7-9 CASSPEVGTEAFF TGTGCCAGCAGCCCAGAGGTGGGCACTGAAGCTTTCTTT
NA NA TRBJ2-1 TRBV19 CASGSSIGQFF TGTGCCAGTGGATCTAGCATTGGGCAGTTCTTC
NA NA TRBJ2-2 TRBV11-2 CASSLAWETGELFF TGTGCCAGCAGCTTAGCATGGGAGACCGGGGAGCTGTTTTTT
few NA TRBJ2-5 TRBV7-2 CASSLNGVQETQYF TGTGCCAGCAGCTTAAATGGAGTCCAAGAGACCCAGTACTTC
NA NA TRBJ2-1 TRBV6-4 CASSDFPGTANEQFF TGTGCCAGCAGTGACTTTCCCGGGACTGCCAATGAGCAGTTCTTC
NA NA TRBJ2-1 TRBV7-2 CASSVSRDTYNEQFF TGTGCCAGCAGCGTTTCGCGGGATACCTACAATGAGCAGTTCTTC
many TRBD1 TRBJ2-6 TRBV28 CASRPTLTGSGANVLTF TGTGCCAGCAGGCCGACCCTGACAGGGTCTGGGGCCAACGTCCTGACTTTC
NA NA TRBJ2-5 TRBV5-1 CASSLKGQETQYF TGCGCCAGCAGCTTGAAGGGGCAAGAGACCCAGTACTTC
NA TRBD1 TRBJ2-2 TRBV7-8 CASSIMDRGTGELFF TGTGCCAGCAGCATAATGGACAGGGGAACCGGGGAGCTGTTTTTT
many NA TRBJ1-6 TRBV7-2 CASSHMNSPLHF TGTGCCAGCAGCCACATGAATTCACCCCTCCACTTT
NA NA TRBJ2-1 TRBV11-2 CASSTGQYTEQFF TGTGCCAGCAGCACGGGACAATACACTGAGCAGTTCTTC
many TRBD2 TRBJ2-1 TRBV30 CAWTPGLAGGYEQFF TGTGCCTGGACGCCGGGACTAGCGGGAGGGTATGAGCAGTTCTTC
NA TRBD2 TRBJ2-7 TRBV7-9 CASSLNGLAGWQYF TGTGCCAGCAGCTTAAACGGCCTAGCGGGTTGGCAGTACTTC
few TRBD2 TRBJ2-3 TRBV15 CATSRDPGGRRADTQYF TGTGCCACCAGCAGAGATCCGGGCGGGAGGCGAGCAGATACGCAGTATTTT
NA NA TRBJ1-5 TRBV4-3 CASSHSSQPQHF TGCGCCAGCAGTCACTCTAGTCAGCCCCAGCATTTT
NA NA TRBJ2-7 TRBV28 CASSFQADSTSPYEQYF TGTGCCAGCAGTTTTCAAGCGGACAGCACCTCCCCCTACGAGCAGTACTTC
NA TRBD2 TRBJ2-3 TRBV18 CASSPTSGRTDTQYF TGTGCCAGCTCACCAACTAGCGGGAGGACAGATACGCAGTATTTT
few TRBD2 TRBJ2-5 TRBV4-1 CASSQGGAGGTETQYF TGCGCCAGCAGCCAAGGGGGAGCGGGAGGGACAGAGACCCAGTACTTC
NA NA TRBJ1-1 TRBV5-6 CASSGDTLNTEAFF TGTGCCAGCAGCGGTGACACCCTTAACACTGAAGCTTTCTTT
few TRBD2 TRBJ2-5 TRBV19 CASSSRGGSAQETQYF TGTGCCAGTAGTTCCCGGGGGGGCTCGGCTCAAGAGACCCAGTACTTC
few NA TRBJ1-1 TRBV30 CAWINRRSTEAFF TGTGCCTGGATCAACCGCCGGAGCACTGAAGCTTTCTTT
NA TRBD1 TRBJ2-7 TRBV10-2 CASTRDSNYEQYF TGCGCCAGCACCAGGGACAGCAACTACGAGCAGTACTTC
few NA TRBJ1-5 TRBV10-3 CAISESRNSNQPQHF TGTGCCATCAGTGAGTCGAGGAATAGCAATCAGCCCCAGCATTTT
few TRBD2 TRBJ2-1 TRBV5-1 CASSLAGTSSYNEQFF TGCGCCAGCAGCTTGGCGGGGACTAGTAGCTACAATGAGCAGTTCTTC
few TRBD1 TRBJ1-3 TRBV5-6 CASSSLDRAGNTIYF TGTGCCAGCAGCTCCTTGGACAGGGCTGGAAACACCATATATTTT
NA NA TRBJ1-1 TRBV10-1 CASSDTPLGGTEAFF TGCGCCAGCAGTGATACCCCCTTGGGAGGCACTGAAGCTTTCTTT
NA TRBD2 TRBJ2-7 TRBV7-9 CASSLVQAGGHEQYF TGTGCCAGCAGCTTAGTACAAGCGGGAGGGCACGAGCAGTACTTC
few NA TRBJ2-1 TRBV18 CASSPGRNNEQFF TGTGCCAGCTCACCAGGGAGAAACAATGAGCAGTTCTTC
NA NA TRBJ2-3 TRBV4-3 CASSQDLSGADTQYF TGCGCCAGCAGCCAAGATCTTTCCGGGGCAGATACGCAGTATTTT
NA NA TRBJ2-7 TRBV1 CTSSTGTSGGPIYF TGCACCAGCAGCACCGGGACTAGCGGGGGCCCCATTTACTTC
few TRBD1 TRBJ2-7 TRBV2 CASSDRVEQYF TGTGCCAGCAGCGACAGGGTCGAGCAGTACTTC
NA TRBD1 TRBJ2-7 TRBV5-1 CASSLGQGPDEQYF TGCGCCAGCAGCTTGGGACAGGGGCCCGACGAGCAGTACTTC
NA TRBD2 TRBJ2-5 TRBV30 CAWSGGVTQYF TGTGCCTGGAGCGGGGGGGTAACCCAGTACTTC
NA NA TRBJ2-1 TRBV5-1 CASSFTGRSSYNEQFF TGCGCCAGCAGCTTCACGGGGAGGAGCTCCTACAATGAGCAGTTCTTC
few NA TRBJ2-3 TRBV6-5 CASSYSDSLTDTQYF TGTGCCAGCAGTTACTCGGACAGTCTCACAGATACGCAGTATTTT
NA TRBD1 TRBJ2-7 TRBV7-2 CASSFPQGSEQYF TGTGCCAGCAGCTTTCCACAGGGGAGCGAGCAGTACTTC
NA TRBD1 TRBJ1-1 TRBV9 CASSVEARDRGQAFF TGTGCCAGCAGCGTAGAGGCCCGGGACAGGGGACAAGCTTTCTTT
NA NA TRBJ2-6 TRBV2 CASLVGGANVLTF TGTGCCAGCTTAGTCGGTGGGGCCAACGTCCTGACTTTC
few NA TRBJ1-1 TRBV19 CASSTRGFEAFF TGTGCCAGTAGTACCCGAGGGTTCGAAGCTTTCTTT
few NA TRBJ2-3 TRBV28 CASSRGTYTDTQYF TGTGCCAGCAGTCGTGGGACTTACACAGATACGCAGTATTTT
few NA TRBJ1-2 TRBV29-1 CSVSEGVNYGYTF TGCAGCGTTAGCGAGGGTGTTAACTATGGCTACACCTTC
few NA TRBJ2-5 TRBV2 CASTEGGETQYF TGTGCCAGCACCGAGGGAGGAGAGACCCAGTACTTC
few NA TRBJ2-2 TRBV10-3 CAIKAGRDTGELFF TGTGCCATCAAGGCGGGGAGAGACACCGGGGAGCTGTTTTTT
few NA TRBJ2-3 TRBV5-4 CASSPAGTRSTDTQYF TGTGCCAGCAGCCCGGCCGGGACAAGGAGCACAGATACGCAGTATTTT
few NA TRBJ2-7 TRBV6-6 CASSFKQGYEQYF TGTGCCAGCAGTTTCAAACAGGGCTACGAGCAGTACTTC
NA TRBD2 TRBJ2-7 TRBV6-5 CASSYIRTSGSYEQYF TGTGCCAGCAGTTACATACGGACTAGCGGATCCTACGAGCAGTACTTC